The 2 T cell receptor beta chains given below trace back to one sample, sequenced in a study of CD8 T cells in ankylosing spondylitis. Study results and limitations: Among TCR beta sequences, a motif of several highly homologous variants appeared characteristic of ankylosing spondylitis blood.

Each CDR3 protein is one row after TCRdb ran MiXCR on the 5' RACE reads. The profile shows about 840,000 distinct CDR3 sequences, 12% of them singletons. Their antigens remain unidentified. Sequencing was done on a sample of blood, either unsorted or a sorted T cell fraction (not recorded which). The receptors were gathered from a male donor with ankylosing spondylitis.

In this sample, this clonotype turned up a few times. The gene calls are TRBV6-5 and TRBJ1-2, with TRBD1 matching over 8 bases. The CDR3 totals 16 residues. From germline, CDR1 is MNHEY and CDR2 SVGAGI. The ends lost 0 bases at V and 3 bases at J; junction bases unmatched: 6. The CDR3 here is CASSYSDRGQYYGYTF. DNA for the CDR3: TGTGCCAGCAGTTACTCCGACAGGGGTCAATACTATGGCTACACCTTC.

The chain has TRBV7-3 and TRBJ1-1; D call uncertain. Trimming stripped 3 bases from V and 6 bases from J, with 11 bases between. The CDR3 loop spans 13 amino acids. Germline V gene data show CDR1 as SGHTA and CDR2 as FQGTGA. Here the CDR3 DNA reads TGTGCCAGCAGCTTGCAGCGAGGAGCTGAAGCTTTCTTT. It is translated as CASSLQRGAEAFF.